Each of the 23 T cell receptor beta chains below was sequenced from the same sample in a study of cytomegalovirus exposure and HLA in healthy donors. PCR primers comprised 60 Vbeta and 13 Jbeta primers. The method was immunoSEQ multiplex PCR; TCRdb's version includes in-frame clones alone and lacks a portion of them. The clone table shows 50,000 or so clones, with the ten largest holding roughly 26%. The sample was PBMCs. Source of these receptors: a middle-aged man in good health and CMV-seropositive.

The chain combines TRBV4-3 with TRBJ2-3; 15 nucleotides match TRBD2. CDR1 is LGHNA, CDR2 YSLEER, per germline. V shed 1 base, J shed 2 bases, and the junction held 4 bases outside the gene matches. The CDR3 totals 18 residues. CDR3 protein: CASSQGTSGGAPTDTQYF. The CDR3 DNA sequence: TGCGCCAGCAGCCAAGGGACTAGCGGGGGGGCCCCCACAGATACGCAGTATTTT.

The chain combines TRBV6-4 with TRBJ2-3, with 8 bases that match TRBD2. V dropped 0 bases and J dropped 2; count of bases not matched to a gene: 4. The V gene's germline CDR1 is MRHNA and CDR2 SNTAGT. The CDR3 consists of 16 residues. The CDR3 DNA is TGTGCCAGCAGTGACTCGGACGGGGGGGCCACAGATACGCAGTATTTT. This translates into CASSDSDGGATDTQYF.

The chain employs TRBV6-1 and TRBJ2-6, with D tentatively TRBD2 (5 bases). V lost 5 bases and J lost 3, with 11 bases in between. Per the germline V gene, CDR1 is MNHNS and CDR2 is SASEGT. CDR3 length equals 15 residues. Written as DNA, the CDR3 is TGTGCCAGCAGTTCCTTAGGGAGTGGGGCCAACGTCCTGACTTTC. Its protein is CASSSLGSGANVLTF.

The chain links TRBV27 to TRBJ2-7, with TRBD1 matching over 9 bases. The CDR3 has 14 residues. From germline, CDR1 is MNHEY and CDR2 SMNVEV (reference sequence). Germline trimming cut 5 bases from V and 3 bases from J; bases unmatched to any gene: 5. The CDR3 is CASSTLDRGYEQYF. The CDR3 DNA is TGTGCCAGCAGTACCTTGGACAGGGGCTACGAGCAGTACTTC.

The rearrangement joins TRBV11-2 to TRBJ1-1, with D hard to call. The CDR3 has 15 amino acids. With 3 bases removed from V and 5 bases from J, the gap between germline ends came to 16 bases. Germline CDR1 SGHAT, CDR2 FQNNGV. The CDR3 DNA sequence: TGTGCCAGCAGCTTCTTTCTGGGAGAAGTAACTGAAGCTTTCTTT. It is translated as CASSFFLGEVTEAFF.

The J gene is TRBJ2-2, the V gene TRBV18, with 13 bases identical to TRBD2. V gave up 4 bases and J gave up 0 bases; unmatched junction bases: 2. The V gene's germline CDR1 is KGHSH and CDR2 LQKENI. The CDR3 extends over 17 amino acids. CDR3 residues: CASSRGTSGANTGELFF. CDR3 bases: TGTGCCAGCTCACGCGGGACTAGCGGGGCGAACACCGGGGAGCTGTTTTTT.

DNA for the CDR3: TGTGCCAGCAGCCAAGGAACCAGGGATCCCGGGGAGCTGTTTTTT. This sequence encodes CASSQGTRDPGELFF. The chain recombines TRBV4-2 with TRBJ2-2; maybe TRBD1 (5 bases). Germline V lookup: CDR1 LGHNA, CDR2 YNFKEQ. V lost 1 base and J lost 6, with 12 bases in between. This CDR3 spans 15 amino acids.

The rearrangement uses TRBV19 and TRBJ2-3, with D perhaps matching TRBD2 (7 bases). The length of the CDR3 is 16 residues. V shed 4 bases and J shed 1 base, with 15 bases lying between them. Looked up from germline, CDR1 is LNHDA and CDR2 is SQIVND (reference sequence). The CDR3 DNA follows: TGTGCCAGTAGTACCTGGGGGGGGGCACGCACAGATACGCAGTATTTT. Protein sequence: CASSTWGGARTDTQYF. Filled out from reference TRBV19 and TRBJ2-3, the complete variable domain reads DGGITQSPKYLFRKEGQNVTLSCEQNLNHDAMYWYRQDPGQGLRLIYYSQIVNDFQKGDIAEGYSVSREKKESFPLTVTSAQKNPTAFYLCASSTWGGARTDTQYFGPGTRLTVL.

This rearrangement joins TRBV28 to TRBJ2-7; possibly TRBD2 for D (6 bases). The germline CDR1 and CDR2 sequences are MDHEN and SYDVKM. This CDR3 is built from 14 residues. The V and J ends lost 3 bases and 0 bases respectively, with 9 bases between them. CDR3 in DNA: TGTGCCAGCAGTTTTGTCGGGAGCTCCTACGAGCAGTACTTC. Translated: CASSFVGSSYEQYF.

This rearrangement joins TRBV9 to TRBJ2-2; D is perhaps TRBD2 (6 bases). The CDR3 length is 14 residues. V was shortened by 0 bases and J by 5 bases, with 8 bases between the two germline ends. Germline-derived CDR1 and CDR2 are SGDLS and YYNGEE. This chain's CDR3 is CASSVETSTGELFF. For the CDR3, the DNA is TGTGCCAGCAGCGTAGAGACTAGTACCGGGGAGCTGTTTTTT.

The rearrangement links TRBV5-6 to TRBJ1-5; D unclear. The CDR3 spans 13 residues. The V end lost 2 bases, the J end lost 8 bases, and 11 bases lay between the germline ends. Germline V gives CDR1 SGHDT, CDR2 YYEEEE. The CDR3 protein is CASSLGGWEPQHF. As DNA, the CDR3 is TGTGCCAGCAGCTTAGGAGGGTGGGAGCCCCAGCATTTT.

V and J are TRBV5-5 and TRBJ1-5; no reliable D call. Germline CDR1 SGHKS, CDR2 YYEKEE (reference sequence). The CDR3 is made up of 13 amino acids. Trimming cost V 1 base and J 6 bases, with 8 bases left between them. The CDR3 sequence is CASSLLSGQPQHF. The CDR3 coding sequence is TGTGCCAGCAGCTTGTTGTCGGGTCAGCCCCAGCATTTT. The full variable domain, rest sourced from reference TRBV5-5 and TRBJ1-5, is DAGVTQSPTHLIKTRGQQVTLRCSPISGHKSVSWYQQVLGQGPQFIFQYYEKEERGRGNFPDRFSARQFPNYSSELNVNALLLGDSALYLCASSLLSGQPQHFGDGTRLSIL.

This chain uses TRBV30 with TRBJ1-5, with 8 positions matching TRBD1. Germline V gene sequence: CDR1 GTSNPN, CDR2 SVGIG (reference sequence). The CDR3 covers 12 residues. The junction had 3 bases not matched to a gene; V was cut back by 3 bases and J by 8 bases. CDR3 in DNA: TGTGCCTGGAGGGACAGGGAGGAGCCCCAGCATTTT. Its protein product is CAWRDREEPQHF.

The chain recombines TRBV7-9 with TRBJ2-3; D gene uncertain. The V gene lost 6 bases and the J gene lost 5 bases, with 15 bases spanning the gap. The CDR3 sequence is 14 residues long. In germline, CDR1 is SEHNR, CDR2 FQNEAQ (reference sequence). The CDR3 coding sequence is TGTGCCAGCAGTCACTCAAACCGTCTAGATACGCAGTATTTT. It codes for CASSHSNRLDTQYF.

This rearrangement joins TRBV15 to TRBJ1-2; TRBD1 matches 9 bases. The CDR3 totals 17 residues. The V and J ends lost 0 bases and 2 bases, in that order; junction bases with no gene match: 7. CDR1 is LNHNV, CDR2 YYDKDF, per germline (reference sequence). This CDR3 reads CATSRDNRDRVNYGYTF. CDR3 sequence (DNA): TGTGCCACCAGCAGAGATAATCGGGACAGGGTGAACTATGGCTACACCTTC.

V is TRBV23-1 and J is TRBJ2-2; D is unresolved. TRBV23-1 is reported as an ORF; its role is uncertain. V shed 0 bases and J shed 6 bases, with 8 bases lying between them. The length of the CDR3 is 14 residues. The CDR3 reads CASSQSVAPGELFF. CDR3 nucleotide sequence: TGCGCCAGCAGTCAATCAGTAGCTCCCGGGGAGCTGTTTTTT.

CDR3 coding DNA: TGTGCCAGCAGCGCCCATGGAGCAGAGAGCACAGATACGCAGTATTTT. Encoded protein: CASSAHGAESTDTQYF. The rearrangement joins TRBV9 to TRBJ2-3; D is undetermined. Looked up from germline, CDR1 is SGDLS and CDR2 is YYNGEE. The V gene lost 3 bases and the J gene lost 0 bases, with 14 bases spanning the gap. The CDR3 contains 16 residues.

V gene TRBV19 combines with J gene TRBJ2-3; possibly TRBD2 for D (6 bases). Trimming cost V 6 bases and J 0 bases, with 16 bases left between them. The CDR3 consists of 16 residues. The germline gives CDR1 LNHDA, CDR2 SQIVND (reference sequence). The CDR3 nucleotides are TGTGCCAGTAGCAACGGGAGAGGCCTAAGCACAGATACGCAGTATTTT. It codes for CASSNGRGLSTDTQYF.

The V call is TRBV18, the J call TRBJ1-2; maybe TRBD1 (5 bases). This CDR3 spans 14 amino acids. Trimming pared 4 bases from V and 8 bases from J, leaving 17 bases between. Germline CDR1 is KGHSH and CDR2 is LQKENI. CDR3 region: CASSQPGGAKGYTF. The CDR3, as DNA: TGTGCCAGCTCACAACCGGGGGGAGCGAAAGGCTACACCTTC.

The V call is TRBV6-6, the J call TRBJ2-7, with D possibly being TRBD2 (6 bases). The germline V and J ends were trimmed by 4 bases and 2 bases, with 12 bases remaining between them. The CDR3 extends over 14 amino acids. Germline V gene lookup returns CDR1 MNHNY and CDR2 SVGAGI (reference sequence). DNA of the CDR3: TGTGCCAGCAGTTCCGGGACTCAGACCTACGAGCAGTACTTC. It translates to CASSSGTQTYEQYF.

The genes are TRBV28 and TRBJ2-1; TRBD1 aligns across 8 bases. Germline lookup yields CDR1 MDHEN and CDR2 SYDVKM. The CDR3 extends over 16 amino acids. The trim removed 4 bases at V and 3 bases at J, leaving 8 bases unmatched. This CDR3 reads CASSSDRDTLYNEQFF. CDR3 coding DNA: TGTGCCAGCAGTTCGGACAGGGATACTCTCTACAATGAGCAGTTCTTC.

This rearrangement joins TRBV6-5 to TRBJ2-3, with 9 bases that match TRBD1. This CDR3 is built from 15 residues. Germline CDR1 and CDR2: MNHEY and SVGAGI. V trimming: 6 bases; J trimming: 3 bases; junction bases outside the gene matches: 7. The CDR3 DNA sequence: TGTGCCAGCAGGGCGAGACAGGGGGATACAGATACGCAGTATTTT. Translated: CASRARQGDTDTQYF.

The chain links TRBV7-9 to TRBJ1-4; D gene ambiguous. The CDR3 sequence is 12 residues long. V dropped 1 base and J dropped 8 bases, with 5 bases sitting between them. CDR1 is SEHNR, CDR2 FQNEAQ, per germline (reference sequence). In nucleotides, the CDR3 is TGTGCCAGCAGCTTAGGTCTCGAAAAACTGTTTTTT. Translating gives CASSLGLEKLFF.